Shown below are 14 T cell receptor beta chains from a single sample sequenced in a study of OX40 agonist ivuxolimab in advanced cancers. Libraries were prepared by immunoSEQ multiplex PCR; TCRdb keeps only in-frame clonotypes and omits some of them. The profile shows 95,000 to 120,000 clones, around 90% of them singletons. Material: CD4+ or CD8+ T cells sorted from blood, obtained in a trial of the OX40 agonist ivuxolimab. The receptors come from an adult with an advanced solid tumor such as melanoma, head and neck, liver or kidney cancer.

The gene calls are TRBV28 and TRBJ1-1; D unresolved. The CDR3 is 16 amino acids. Germline CDR1 and CDR2: MDHEN and SYDVKM. V was cut by 6 bases and J by 0 bases, with 17 bases left in between. CDR3 region: CASREILFFMNTEAFF. CDR3 coding DNA: TGTGCCAGCAGGGAGATTTTATTTTTCATGAACACTGAAGCTTTCTTT. The full variable domain, with the rest looked up from reference TRBV28 and TRBJ1-1, is DVKVTQSSRYLVKRTGEKVFLECVQDMDHENMFWYRQDPGLGLRLIYFSYDVKMKEKGDIPEGYSVSREKKERFSLILESASTNQTSMYLCASREILFFMNTEAFFGQGTRLTVV.

This clone was observed a single time. The chain uses TRBV6-6 and TRBJ1-5; unclear D gene. V was cut by 0 bases and J by 0 bases, with 6 bases left in between. The CDR3 loop spans 15 amino acids. Germline CDR1 reads MNHNY; CDR2 reads SVGAGI (reference sequence). CDR3 protein: CASSYSQNSNQPQHF. CDR3 DNA: TGTGCCAGCAGTTACTCACAGAATAGCAATCAGCCCCAGCATTTT.

This chain connects TRBV18 to TRBJ1-3; D call uncertain. The germline V gene has CDR1 KGHSH and CDR2 LQKENI. The length of the CDR3 is 15 residues. The ends were cut back, 2 bases at V and 0 bases at J, with 8 bases in the middle. CDR3 nucleotides: TGTGCCAGCTCACCAAACGGCCACTCTGGAAACACCATATATTTT. Encoded protein: CASSPNGHSGNTIYF. Full variable domain (outside the CDR3, taken from reference TRBV18 and TRBJ1-3): NAGVMQNPRHLVRRRGQEARLRCSPMKGHSHVYWYRQLPEEGLKFMVYLQKENIIDESGMPKERFSAEFPKEGPSILRIQQVVRGDSAAYFCASSPNGHSGNTIYFGEGSWLTVV.

This chain links TRBV11-3 with TRBJ2-1; the D is unclear. V was clipped by 4 bases and J by 7 bases, with 14 bases between them. Looked up from germline, CDR1 is SGHNT and CDR2 is YENEEA. The length of the CDR3 is 14 residues. CDR3 nucleotides: TGTGCCAGCAGCTCTTTAAACGGTAAGAATGAGCAGTTCTTC. It codes for CASSSLNGKNEQFF.

The rearrangement uses TRBV11-3 and TRBJ1-2; D ambiguous. V was pared by 5 bases and J by 4 bases, with 8 bases between. This CDR3 has 12 amino acids. Germline values: CDR1 SGHNT, CDR2 YENEEA. CDR3 DNA: TGTGCCAGCAGCAACACAGCCTATGGCTACACCTTC. This encodes CASSNTAYGYTF.

Only a few counts were recorded for this clone. The CDR3 is CASSLEGTLKNSPLHF. CDR3 nucleotide sequence: TGTGCCAGCAGCTTAGAGGGTACGCTAAAGAATTCACCCCTCCACTTT. This sequence joins TRBV11-2 and TRBJ1-6; the D is unclear. The length of the CDR3 is 16 residues. Deletions cut 0 bases from V and 7 bases from J, with 13 bases between. Germline CDR1 and CDR2: SGHAT and FQNNGV.

The genes are TRBV18 and TRBJ1-2; D remains unclear. Between the trimmed V and J ends, which lost 2 bases and 6 bases, there was a span of 10 bases. Germline V CDR1 and CDR2: KGHSH, LQKENI. The CDR3 covers 13 residues. The CDR3 nucleotides read TGTGCCAGCTCACCAGGGTATCGGGATGGCTACACCTTC. Its protein product is CASSPGYRDGYTF.

This chain connects TRBV18 to TRBJ1-1; weak D call: TRBD1 (5 bases). Trimming pared 6 bases from V and 4 bases from J, leaving 12 bases between. The CDR3 consists of 13 residues. Germline CDR1 reads KGHSH; CDR2 reads LQKENI. The CDR3 DNA follows: TGTGCCAGCTCCTTGGGGGACGGCACTGAAGCTTTCTTT. It specifies CASSLGDGTEAFF. Full variable domain (remainder filled in from reference TRBV18 and TRBJ1-1): NAGVMQNPRHLVRRRGQEARLRCSPMKGHSHVYWYRQLPEEGLKFMVYLQKENIIDESGMPKERFSAEFPKEGPSILRIQQVVRGDSAAYFCASSLGDGTEAFFGQGTRLTVV.

The J gene is TRBJ2-5, the V gene TRBV6-1; D gene uncertain. This CDR3 spans 14 amino acids. Per germline, CDR1 MNHNS and CDR2 SASEGT. Trimming shortened V by 8 bases and J by 1 base, and 14 bases separated the two germline ends. CDR3 nucleotide sequence: TGTGCCAGCCCCCCGGGCGGCTTCCAAGAGACCCAGTACTTC. Its protein is CASPPGGFQETQYF.

The chain joins TRBV9 to TRBJ2-3; D unresolved. The length of the CDR3 is 16 residues. Trimming removed 0 bases from V and 0 bases from J, with 11 bases in between. CDR1 is SGDLS, CDR2 YYNGEE, per germline. CDR3 protein: CASSVGVGQSTDTQYF. As DNA, the CDR3 is TGTGCCAGCAGCGTAGGTGTGGGCCAGAGCACAGATACGCAGTATTTT.

The J gene is TRBJ2-3, the V gene TRBV30, with D possibly matching TRBD2 (6 bases). The CDR3 totals 12 residues. Germline CDR1 GTSNPN, CDR2 SVGIG (reference sequence). V was clipped by 5 bases and J by 3 bases, with 9 bases between them. The CDR3 DNA sequence: TGTGCCTGGGCCCGGGAGACAGATACGCAGTATTTT. Protein product: CAWARETDTQYF.

This chain connects TRBV27 to TRBJ2-5; 9 positions agree with TRBD1. From germline, CDR1 is MNHEY and CDR2 SMNVEV (reference sequence). V was pared by 8 bases and J by 2 bases, with 9 bases of the junction left unmatched. The CDR3 runs 15 residues. CDR3 amino acids: CASRRQGVIQETQYF. In DNA form, the CDR3 reads TGTGCCAGCCGGAGACAGGGGGTAATACAAGAGACCCAGTACTTC.

The V call is TRBV18, the J call TRBJ2-1; TRBD1 matches 10 bases. Germline V gene lookup returns CDR1 KGHSH and CDR2 LQKENI. There are 17 residues in the CDR3. V trimming: 4 bases; J trimming: 6 bases; junction bases outside the gene matches: 12. CDR3 sequence (DNA): TGTGCCAGCTCACTAACATACGGTGGACAGGGGGTCAATGAGCAGTTCTTC. Its protein is CASSLTYGGQGVNEQFF.

The chain links TRBV19 to TRBJ2-7, with 9 bases identical to TRBD1. CDR3 length equals 15 residues. Germline V gene lookup returns CDR1 LNHDA and CDR2 SQIVND (reference sequence). Trimming removed 1 base from V and 4 bases from J; junction bases left unmatched: 5. The CDR3 here is CASSIVGTGRYEQYF. CDR3 DNA sequence: TGTGCCAGTAGTATAGTGGGGACAGGGCGGTACGAGCAGTACTTC.